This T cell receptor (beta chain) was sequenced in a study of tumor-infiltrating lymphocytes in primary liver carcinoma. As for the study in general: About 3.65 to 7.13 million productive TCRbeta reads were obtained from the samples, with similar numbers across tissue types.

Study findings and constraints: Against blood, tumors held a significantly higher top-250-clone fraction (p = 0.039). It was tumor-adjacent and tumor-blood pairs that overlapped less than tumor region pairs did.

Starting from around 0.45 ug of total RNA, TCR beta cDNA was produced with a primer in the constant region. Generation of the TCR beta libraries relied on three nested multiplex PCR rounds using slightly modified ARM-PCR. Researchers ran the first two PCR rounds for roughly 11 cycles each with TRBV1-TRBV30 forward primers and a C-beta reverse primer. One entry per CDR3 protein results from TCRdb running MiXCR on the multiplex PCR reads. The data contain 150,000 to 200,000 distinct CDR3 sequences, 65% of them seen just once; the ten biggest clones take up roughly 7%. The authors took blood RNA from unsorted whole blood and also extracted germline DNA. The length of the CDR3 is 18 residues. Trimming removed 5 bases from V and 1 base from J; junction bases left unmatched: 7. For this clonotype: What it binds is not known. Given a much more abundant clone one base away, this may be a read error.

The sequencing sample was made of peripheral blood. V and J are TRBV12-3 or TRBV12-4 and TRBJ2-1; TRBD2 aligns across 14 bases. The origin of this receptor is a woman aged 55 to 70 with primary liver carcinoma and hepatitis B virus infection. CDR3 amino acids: CASSPRLAGGLSYNEQFF. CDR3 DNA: TGTGCCAGCAGTCCCAGACTAGCGGGAGGGCTTTCCTACAATGAGCAGTTCTTC.